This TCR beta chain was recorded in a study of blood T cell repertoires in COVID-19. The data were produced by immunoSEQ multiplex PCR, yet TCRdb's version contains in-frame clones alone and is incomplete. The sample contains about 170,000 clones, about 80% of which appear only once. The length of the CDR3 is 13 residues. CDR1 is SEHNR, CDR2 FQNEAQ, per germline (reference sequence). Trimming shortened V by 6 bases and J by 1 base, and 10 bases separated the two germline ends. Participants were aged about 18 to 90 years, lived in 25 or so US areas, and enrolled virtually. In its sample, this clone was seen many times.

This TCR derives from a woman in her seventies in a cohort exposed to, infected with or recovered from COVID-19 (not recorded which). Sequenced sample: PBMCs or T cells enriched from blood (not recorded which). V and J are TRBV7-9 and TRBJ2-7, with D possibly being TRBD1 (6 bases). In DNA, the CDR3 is TGTGCCAGCAGGGACAGTCTGTCCTACGAGCAGTACTTC. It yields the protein CASRDSLSYEQYF.